The entry that follows covers one TCR beta chain sequence. This CDR3 is 13 amino acids long. Trimming took 4 bases from V and 0 from J, leaving 6 bases between them. The V gene's germline CDR1 is MGHDK and CDR2 SYGVNS. The sample originates from a study of blood T cell repertoires in COVID-19. In the study overall: Samples taken during acute and convalescent COVID-19 were collected in the United States, Italy and Spain. In each case, the material was cDNA or gDNA derived from T cells, B-cell-depleted T cells, or PBMCs.

Original analysis: Scientists estimated how many nucleated cells there were by amplifying reference gene primers. Sequencing was performed with immunoSEQ multiplex PCR; in TCRdb, only in-frame clones are kept and a portion is missing. The V and J calls and the clone size are those of that table, but D and trimming were determined from the DNA. The repertoire holds 95,000 to 100,000 clones, with 92% as singletons. The sequenced sample was peripheral blood. This sequence originates from a man over 45 with active COVID-19. The V gene is TRBV25-1, the J gene TRBJ1-1; D uncertain. The CDR3 protein is CASSASVNTEAFF. The CDR3 DNA follows: TGTGCCAGCAGTGCATCAGTGAACACTGAAGCTTTCTTT.